Listed here is a single T cell receptor beta chain. Its antigen is currently unknown. Investigators divided CD4+ cells into CD45RA+ naive and CD45RA-negative memory subsets. These data belong to a study of shared clonotypes between healthy human individuals. Findings and limits, study-wide: It was the non-shared clonotypes that had lower generation probabilities than clonotypes shared by all four donors.

Some clones are missing from TCRdb's copy, which holds only in-frame ones; the method was immunoSEQ multiplex PCR. The table shows fewer than 3 million clones, with 85% to 95% occurring only once. Trimming took 5 bases from V and 7 from J; bases not matched to a gene: 14. This CDR3 is built from 16 residues. The germline gives CDR1 SGHAT, CDR2 FQNNGV. This clonotype was obtained from a man younger than 35 in good health. Some clones in this sample may be carry-over from other donors' samples. Sequenced material: naive CD4+ T cells from PBMCs. Subset denoted: CD45RA+ positively selected. The V gene is TRBV11-2, the J gene TRBJ1-2, with 9 bases matching TRBD1. Here the CDR3 DNA reads TGTGCCAGCAGCCCTCCTGGTACAGGGGGCGCTGGTGGCTACACCTTC. Amino acids: CASSPPGTGGAGGYTF.